This T cell receptor (beta chain) was captured by sequencing in a study of cytomegalovirus exposure and HLA in healthy donors. The CDR3 has 16 residues. V lost 5 bases and J lost 5; bases outside the gene matches: 14. Germline lookup yields CDR1 SEHNR and CDR2 FQNEAQ (reference sequence). The PCR made use of 60 Vbeta and 13 Jbeta primers. The protocol was immunoSEQ multiplex PCR, while the TCRdb copy is restricted to in-frame clones and leaves out a portion. The profile shows about 190,000 clones, roughly 81% of them singletons. The clonotype was recovered from a young woman in good health and CMV-seropositive. The specimen sequenced was PBMCs. This chain uses TRBV7-9 with TRBJ1-1; 7 bases agree with TRBD1. CDR3: CASSRAGGQGGTEAFF. The CDR3 coding sequence is TGTGCCAGCAGCCGGGCGGGAGGCCAGGGGGGTACTGAAGCTTTCTTT.